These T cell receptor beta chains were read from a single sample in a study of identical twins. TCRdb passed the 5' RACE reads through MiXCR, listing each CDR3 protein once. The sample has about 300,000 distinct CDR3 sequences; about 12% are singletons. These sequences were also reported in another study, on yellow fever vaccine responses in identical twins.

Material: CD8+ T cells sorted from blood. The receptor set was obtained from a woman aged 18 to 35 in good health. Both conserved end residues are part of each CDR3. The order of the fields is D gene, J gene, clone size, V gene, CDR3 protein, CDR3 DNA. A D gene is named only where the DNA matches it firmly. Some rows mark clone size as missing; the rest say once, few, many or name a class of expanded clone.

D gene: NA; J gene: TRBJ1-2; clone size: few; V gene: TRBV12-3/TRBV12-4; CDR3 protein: CATNAVAGYTF; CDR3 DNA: TGTGCCACCAATGCGGTTGCTGGCTACACCTTC
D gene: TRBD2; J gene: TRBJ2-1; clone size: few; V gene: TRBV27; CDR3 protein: CASSLTSGSFHNEQFF; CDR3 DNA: TGTGCCAGCAGTTTAACTAGCGGGAGTTTCCACAATGAGCAGTTCTTC
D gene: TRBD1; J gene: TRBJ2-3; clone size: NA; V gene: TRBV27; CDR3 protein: CASSLFPGQGPDTQYF; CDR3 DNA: TGTGCCAGCAGTTTATTCCCGGGACAGGGCCCAGATACGCAGTATTTT
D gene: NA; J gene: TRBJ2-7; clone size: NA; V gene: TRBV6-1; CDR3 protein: CASSTDGRYEQYF; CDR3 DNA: TGTGCCAGCAGTACGGACGGCCGCTACGAGCAGTACTTC
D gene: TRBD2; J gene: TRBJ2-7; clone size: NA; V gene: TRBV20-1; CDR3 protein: CSARVLGGRPLSYEQYF; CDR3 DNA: TGCAGTGCTAGAGTCTTGGGAGGGAGGCCCCTCTCCTACGAGCAGTACTTC
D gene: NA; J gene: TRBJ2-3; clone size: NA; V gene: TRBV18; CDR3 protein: CASSSQWAFTDTQYF; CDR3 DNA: TGTGCCAGCTCATCCCAATGGGCTTTCACAGATACGCAGTATTTT
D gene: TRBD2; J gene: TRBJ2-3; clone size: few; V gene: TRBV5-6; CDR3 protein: CASSLAGGPPDTQYF; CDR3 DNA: TGTGCCAGCAGCTTAGCGGGGGGGCCGCCAGATACGCAGTATTTT
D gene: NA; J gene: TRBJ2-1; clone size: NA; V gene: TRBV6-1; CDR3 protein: CASSRRAARSYNEQFF; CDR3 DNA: TGTGCCAGCAGCCGACGGGCAGCACGGTCCTACAATGAGCAGTTCTTC
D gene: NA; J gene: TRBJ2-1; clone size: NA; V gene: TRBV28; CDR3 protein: CASSYQGNEQFF; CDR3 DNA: TGTGCCAGCAGTTACCAGGGCAATGAGCAGTTCTTC
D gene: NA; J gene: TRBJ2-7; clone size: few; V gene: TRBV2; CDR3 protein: CASIGSYYEQYF; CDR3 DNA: TGTGCCAGCATTGGCAGCTACTACGAGCAGTACTTC
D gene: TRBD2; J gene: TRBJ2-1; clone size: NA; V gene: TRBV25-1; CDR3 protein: CASSGGLAVILSYNEQFF; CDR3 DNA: TGTGCCAGCAGTGGGGGACTAGCGGTGATCCTCTCTTACAATGAGCAGTTCTTC
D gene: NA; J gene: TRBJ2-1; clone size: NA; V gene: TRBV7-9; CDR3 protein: CASSLANYYNEQFF; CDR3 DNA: TGTGCCAGCAGCTTAGCGAACTACTACAATGAGCAGTTCTTC
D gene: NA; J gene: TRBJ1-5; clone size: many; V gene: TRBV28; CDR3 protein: CASSFNQPQHF; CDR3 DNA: TGTGCCAGCAGTTTTAATCAGCCCCAGCATTTT
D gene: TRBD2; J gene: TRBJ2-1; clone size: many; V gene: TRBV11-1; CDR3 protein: CASRWGLAGGSSYNEQFF; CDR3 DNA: TGTGCCAGCCGGTGGGGACTAGCGGGAGGAAGCTCCTACAATGAGCAGTTCTTC
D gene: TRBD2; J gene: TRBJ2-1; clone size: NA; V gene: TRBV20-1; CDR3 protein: CSAPDYIAGGYNEQFF; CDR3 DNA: TGCAGTGCCCCCGACTATATAGCGGGGGGTTACAATGAGCAGTTCTTC
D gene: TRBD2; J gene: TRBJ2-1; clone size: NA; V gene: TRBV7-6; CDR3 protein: CASRASGWDNEQFF; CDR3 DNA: TGTGCCAGCAGGGCTAGCGGGTGGGACAATGAGCAGTTCTTC
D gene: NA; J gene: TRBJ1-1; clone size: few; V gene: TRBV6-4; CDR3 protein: CASSDVPGIAEAFF; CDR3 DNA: TGTGCCAGCAGTGACGTTCCGGGGATCGCTGAAGCTTTCTTT
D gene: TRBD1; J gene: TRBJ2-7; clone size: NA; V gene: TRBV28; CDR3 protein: CASGLGSRGQYEQYF; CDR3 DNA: TGTGCCAGCGGCCTCGGGAGCAGGGGGCAGTACGAGCAGTACTTC
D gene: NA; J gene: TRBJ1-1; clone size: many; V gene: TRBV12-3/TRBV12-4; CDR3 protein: CASSLVGNSGAFF; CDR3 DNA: TGTGCCAGCAGCCTTGTCGGGAACTCTGGGGCTTTCTTT
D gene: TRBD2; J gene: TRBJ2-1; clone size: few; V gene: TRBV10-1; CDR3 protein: CASSGEGLANANEQFF; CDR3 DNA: TGCGCCAGCAGTGGAGAGGGACTAGCGAATGCCAATGAGCAGTTCTTC
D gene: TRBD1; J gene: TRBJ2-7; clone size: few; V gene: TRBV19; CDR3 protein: CASKSRDSVSYEQYF; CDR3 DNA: TGTGCCAGTAAGAGTCGGGACAGTGTCTCCTACGAGCAGTACTTC
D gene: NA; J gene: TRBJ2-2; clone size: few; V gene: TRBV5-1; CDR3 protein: CASSTPGVRTGELFF; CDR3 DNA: TGCGCCAGCAGCACCCCAGGGGTTCGGACCGGGGAGCTGTTTTTT
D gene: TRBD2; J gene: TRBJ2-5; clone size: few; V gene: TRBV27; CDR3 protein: CASSFRGGAVETQYF; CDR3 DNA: TGTGCCAGCAGTTTTCGCGGGGGGGCCGTGGAGACCCAGTACTTC
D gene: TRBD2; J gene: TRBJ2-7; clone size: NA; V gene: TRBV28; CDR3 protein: CASSLSSLVGAGAYEQYF; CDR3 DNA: TGTGCCAGCAGTTTATCCTCCTTGGTAGGGGCGGGAGCCTACGAGCAGTACTTC
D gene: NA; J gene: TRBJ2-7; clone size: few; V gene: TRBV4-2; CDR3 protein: CASSQVLAPVNEQYF; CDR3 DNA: TGTGCCAGCAGCCAAGTACTAGCCCCGGTGAATGAGCAGTACTTC
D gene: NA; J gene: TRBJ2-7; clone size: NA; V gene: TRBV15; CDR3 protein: CATSRDPVVSRSSYEQYF; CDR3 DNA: TGTGCCACCAGCAGAGACCCGGTTGTTTCAAGGAGCTCCTACGAGCAGTACTTC
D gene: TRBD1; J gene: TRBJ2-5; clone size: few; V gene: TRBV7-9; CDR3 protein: CASSTGTGTGETQYF; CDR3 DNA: TGTGCCAGCAGTACCGGGACAGGGACGGGAGAGACCCAGTACTTC
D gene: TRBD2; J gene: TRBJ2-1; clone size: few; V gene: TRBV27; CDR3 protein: CASSPYPYQGLAGGRGEQFF; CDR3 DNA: TGTGCCAGCAGTCCCTATCCATACCAAGGACTAGCGGGAGGGCGCGGTGAGCAGTTCTTC
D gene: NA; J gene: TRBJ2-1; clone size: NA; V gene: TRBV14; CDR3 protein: CASSQADRYNEQFF; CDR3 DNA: TGTGCCAGCAGCCAAGCTGACAGATACAATGAGCAGTTCTTC
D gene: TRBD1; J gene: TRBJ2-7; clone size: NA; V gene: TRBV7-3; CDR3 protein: CASSFAGQGYEQYF; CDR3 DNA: TGTGCCAGCAGCTTCGCGGGACAGGGGTACGAGCAGTACTTC
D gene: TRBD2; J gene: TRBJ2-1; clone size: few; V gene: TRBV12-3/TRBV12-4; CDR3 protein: CASNVGGSHNEQFF; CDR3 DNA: TGTGCCAGCAACGTGGGGGGGTCCCACAATGAGCAGTTCTTC
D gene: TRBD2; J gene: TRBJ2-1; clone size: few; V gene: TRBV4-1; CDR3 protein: CASSQASGGARNEQFF; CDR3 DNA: TGCGCCAGCAGCCAAGCCAGCGGGGGGGCCCGTAATGAGCAGTTCTTC
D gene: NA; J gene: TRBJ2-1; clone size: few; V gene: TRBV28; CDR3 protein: CATQTSYNEQFF; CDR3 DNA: TGTGCCACCCAGACCTCCTACAATGAGCAGTTCTTC
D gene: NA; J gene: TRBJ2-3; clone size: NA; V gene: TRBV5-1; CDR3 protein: CASTEFRASTDTQYF; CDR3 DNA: TGCGCCAGCACCGAATTTCGGGCTAGCACAGATACGCAGTATTTT
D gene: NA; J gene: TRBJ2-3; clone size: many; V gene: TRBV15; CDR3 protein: CATSRDDGGTDTQYF; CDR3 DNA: TGTGCCACCAGCAGAGATGACGGAGGCACAGATACGCAGTATTTT
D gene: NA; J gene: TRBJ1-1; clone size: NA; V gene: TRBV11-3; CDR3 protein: CASSLEGTGFDTEAFF; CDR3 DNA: TGTGCCAGCAGCTTAGAGGGCACGGGGTTCGACACTGAAGCTTTCTTT
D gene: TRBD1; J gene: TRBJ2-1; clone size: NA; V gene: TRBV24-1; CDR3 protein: CATSDLGQVEQFF; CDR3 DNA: TGTGCCACCAGTGATTTGGGACAGGTTGAGCAGTTCTTC
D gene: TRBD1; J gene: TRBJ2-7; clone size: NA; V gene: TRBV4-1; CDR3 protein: CASSQARGTGTYEQYF; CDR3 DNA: TGCGCCAGCAGCCAAGCCCGCGGGACAGGGACCTACGAGCAGTACTTC
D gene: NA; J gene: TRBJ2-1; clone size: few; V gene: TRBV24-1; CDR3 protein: CATSGGTSIGSYNEQFF; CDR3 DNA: TGTGCCACCAGTGGCGGTACGTCAATTGGCTCCTACAATGAGCAGTTCTTC
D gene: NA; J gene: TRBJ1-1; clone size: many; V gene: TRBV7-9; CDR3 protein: CASSILGGRETEAFF; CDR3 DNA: TGTGCCAGCAGCATCCTGGGGGGCCGGGAAACTGAAGCTTTCTTT
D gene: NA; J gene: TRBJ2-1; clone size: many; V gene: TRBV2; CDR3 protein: CASLGVIRLYNEQFF; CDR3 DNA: TGTGCCAGCTTAGGGGTTATTCGTCTCTACAATGAGCAGTTCTTC
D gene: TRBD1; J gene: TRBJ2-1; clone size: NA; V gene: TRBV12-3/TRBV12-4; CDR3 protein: CASSTRQGGSYNEQFF; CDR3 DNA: TGTGCCAGCAGTACCCGACAGGGGGGGTCCTACAATGAGCAGTTCTTC
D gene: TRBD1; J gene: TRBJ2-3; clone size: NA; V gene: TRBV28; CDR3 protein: CASSRDSTFSTDTQYF; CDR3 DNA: TGTGCCAGCAGCAGGGACAGTACCTTTAGCACAGATACGCAGTATTTT
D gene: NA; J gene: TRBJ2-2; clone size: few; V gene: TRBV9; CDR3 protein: CASKWAGELFF; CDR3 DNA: TGTGCCAGCAAGTGGGCCGGGGAGCTGTTTTTT
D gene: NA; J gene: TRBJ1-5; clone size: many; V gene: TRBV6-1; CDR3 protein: CASSRAGVNQPQHF; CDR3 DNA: TGTGCCAGCAGTCGGGCAGGGGTCAATCAGCCCCAGCATTTT
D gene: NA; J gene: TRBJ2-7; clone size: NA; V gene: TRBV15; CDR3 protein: CATSSPGLDYEQYF; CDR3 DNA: TGTGCCACCAGCAGTCCGGGACTGGACTACGAGCAGTACTTC